Below are 27 T cell receptor beta chains sequenced from a single sample in a study of blood T cell repertoires in COVID-19 (TCRdb year 2020). Receptor libraries were prepared by the immunoSEQ multiplex PCR assay. The immuneACCESS repertoire file appears here via TCRdb, limited to in-frame rearrangements. These files lack a portion of the clones; in checked studies, under half of the deficit traces to unresolved V genes, and the cause of the others is not known. The table for this sample lists 85,000 to 90,000 clones; 75% to 90% of them were counted only once. The ten largest make up 16% of the sample. The sample consisted of peripheral blood. The receptors come from a woman older than 75 with active or convalescent COVID-19.

The chain carries TRBV28 and TRBJ1-5; D call uncertain. CDR1 is MDHEN, CDR2 SYDVKM, per germline. Trimming pared 5 bases from V and 2 bases from J, leaving 7 bases between. CDR3 length: 13 residues. CDR3 region: CASSIYGNQPQHF. CDR3 in DNA: TGTGCCAGCAGTATCTATGGCAATCAGCCCCAGCATTTT.

V is TRBV7-2 and J is TRBJ2-7; 10 bases match TRBD1. CDR1 and CDR2 from the germline V gene are SGHTA and FQGNSA. This CDR3 comprises 14 residues. J was trimmed by 5 bases and V by 1 base; bases with no gene match: 2. DNA for the CDR3: TGTGCCAGCAGCTTAGTGGGACAGGGGAACGAGCAGTACTTC. Translation gives CASSLVGQGNEQYF.

V usage is TRBV7-2 and J usage is TRBJ1-3, with D possibly TRBD1 on 5 matching bases. Trimming shortened V by 5 bases and J by 6 bases, and 14 bases separated the two germline ends. The CDR3 is 14 amino acids. Germline V CDR1 and CDR2: SGHTA, FQGNSA. In DNA form, the CDR3 reads TGTGCCAGCAGCCTGATTACAGGTCTAAACACCATATATTTT. It is translated as CASSLITGLNTIYF.

This chain connects TRBV7-9 to TRBJ1-3; D gene unclear. The CDR3 length is 16 residues. CDR1 is SEHNR, CDR2 FQNEAQ, per germline (reference sequence). The germline V and J ends were trimmed by 2 bases and 0 bases, with 11 bases remaining between them. CDR3 amino acids: CASSLTSLSSGNTIYF. As DNA, the CDR3 is TGTGCCAGCAGCTTAACCTCACTGAGCTCTGGAAACACCATATATTTT. Together with reference TRBV7-9 and TRBJ1-3, the CDR3 gives the full variable domain: DTGVSQNPRHKITKRGQNVTFRCDPISEHNRLYWYRQTLGQGPEFLTYFQNEAQLEKSRLLSDRFSAERPKGSFSTLEIQRTEQGDSAMYLCASSLTSLSSGNTIYFGEGSWLTVV.

The chain is built from TRBV10-3 and TRBJ1-2; 10 nucleotides align to TRBD1. CDR3 length equals 14 residues. Germline assignment: CDR1 ENHRY and CDR2 SYGVKD. V was pared by 7 bases and J by 6 bases, with 8 bases of the junction left unmatched. In nucleotides, the CDR3 is TGTGCCATCACCCCGGACAGGGGGTGGGATGGCTACACCTTC. The encoded protein is CAITPDRGWDGYTF.

This chain joins TRBV19 and TRBJ2-1; D possibly corresponds to TRBD2 (7 bases). Trimming shortened V by 9 bases and J by 6 bases, and 18 bases separated the two germline ends. This CDR3 has 14 residues. Per germline, CDR1 LNHDA and CDR2 SQIVND (reference sequence). The DNA for the CDR3 is TGTGCCAGCCGTGCGGGGGCCGACAGCAATGAGCAGTTCTTC. Its protein is CASRAGADSNEQFF.

This sequence joins TRBV18 and TRBJ1-5; D not certain. Trimming left V 3 bases short and J 7 bases short, with 10 bases between. CDR3 length: 13 amino acids. Germline V lookup: CDR1 KGHSH, CDR2 LQKENI. The CDR3 DNA is TGTGCCAGCTCACCGGAGGGAAGCCAGCCCCAGCATTTT. Translated, it gives CASSPEGSQPQHF.

The CDR3 loop is CASSFGNTGELFF. The CDR3 DNA follows: TGCGCCAGCAGCTTCGGGAACACCGGGGAGCTGTTTTTT. The chain carries TRBV5-1 and TRBJ2-2, with unresolved D. Deletions cut 2 bases from V and 1 base from J, with 3 bases between. From germline, CDR1 is SGHRS and CDR2 YFSETQ. This CDR3 region has 13 residues.

The rearrangement uses TRBV7-2 and TRBJ2-3; 8 nucleotides match TRBD1. The V segment lost 6 bases and the J segment 0 bases; nucleotides outside the gene matches: 8. The CDR3 runs to 16 residues. CDR1 SGHTA and CDR2 FQGNSA come from the germline V gene. This chain's CDR3 is CASREGQVVSTDTQYF. The DNA of the CDR3 is TGTGCCAGCAGGGAGGGACAGGTAGTAAGCACAGATACGCAGTATTTT.

The chain couples TRBV5-1 to TRBJ1-2, with 9 bases fitting TRBD1. After removal of 4 bases from V and 8 bases from J, the junction contained 6 bases not matched to a gene. The CDR3 totals 13 residues. CDR1 is SGHRS and CDR2 is YFSETQ in the germline V gene. The chain's CDR3 is CASSPGQGIGYTF. CDR3 coding DNA: TGCGCCAGCAGCCCGGGACAGGGTATCGGCTACACCTTC.

CDR3 sequence reads: CASSPGLAGVSDTQYF. As DNA, the CDR3 is TGTGCCAGCAGCCCCGGACTAGCGGGAGTATCAGATACGCAGTATTTT. The rearrangement uses TRBV7-3 and TRBJ2-3; 13 positions match TRBD2. Germline CDR1 SGHTA, CDR2 FQGTGA. The CDR3 covers 16 residues. Trimming cost V 5 bases and J 4 bases; bases outside gene matches: 6.

The chain recombines TRBV11-2 with TRBJ2-1; 8 bases match TRBD2. The CDR3 consists of 15 residues. Losses at the gene ends were 4 bases for V and 3 bases for J; bases not matched to a gene: 5. CDR1 is SGHAT and CDR2 is FQNNGV in the germline V gene. CDR3 region: CASSSLAESYNEQFF. Written as DNA, the CDR3 is TGTGCCAGCAGCTCACTAGCGGAGAGCTACAATGAGCAGTTCTTC.

V is TRBV19 and J is TRBJ1-1, with D tentatively TRBD1 (6 bases). CDR1 and CDR2 from the germline V gene are LNHDA and SQIVND (reference sequence). The CDR3 has 14 residues. V lost 4 bases to trimming and J lost 11 bases, with 20 bases between them. This CDR3 is CASSTRGRRMEAFF. CDR3 sequence (DNA): TGTGCCAGTAGTACCAGGGGACGACGGATGGAGGCTTTCTTT. Complete variable domain (other parts from reference TRBV19 and TRBJ1-1): DGGITQSPKYLFRKEGQNVTLSCEQNLNHDAMYWYRQDPGQGLRLIYYSQIVNDFQKGDIAEGYSVSREKKESFPLTVTSAQKNPTAFYLCASSTRGRRMEAFFGQGTRLTVV.

This clone was found a few times. Within the sample, other DNA sequences also encode this same CDR3. The chain recombines TRBV6-2 or TRBV6-3 with TRBJ1-5; possibly TRBD1 for D (5 bases). This CDR3 region has 16 residues. Germline CDR1 and CDR2: MNHEY and SVGEGT. V lost 0 bases and J 2 bases, leaving 11 bases between the germline ends. In DNA form, the CDR3 reads TGTGCCAGCAGTTACTCTAGGGGTAAGGGCAATCAGCCCCAGCATTTT. Protein sequence: CASSYSRGKGNQPQHF.

This chain links TRBV7-2 with TRBJ2-3; 10 bases are a match to TRBD2. This CDR3 has 15 amino acids. With 2 bases clipped from V and 1 base from J, the junction kept 0 bases outside the gene matches. Germline CDR1 and CDR2: SGHTA and FQGNSA. The CDR3 loop reads CASSLLAGGTDTQYF. DNA for the CDR3: TGTGCCAGCAGCTTACTAGCGGGGGGCACAGATACGCAGTATTTT. Full variable domain (outside the CDR3, taken from reference TRBV7-2 and TRBJ2-3): GAGVSQSPSNKVTEKGKDVELRCDPISGHTALYWYRQSLGQGLEFLIYFQGNSAPDKSGLPSDRFSAERTGGSVSTLTIQRTQQEDSAVYLCASSLLAGGTDTQYFGPGTRLTVL.

This clone has just a few counts. J is TRBJ1-5 and V is TRBV4-2; 8 bases match TRBD1. Germline lookup yields CDR1 LGHNA and CDR2 YNFKEQ. The CDR3 is 21 amino acids. Germline trimming cut 4 bases from V and 0 bases from J; bases unmatched to any gene: 20. The chain's CDR3 is CASSLSAFVDREGGSNQPQHF. The CDR3 bases are TGTGCCAGCAGCCTATCCGCGTTCGTGGACAGGGAGGGAGGTAGCAATCAGCCCCAGCATTTT.

This chain joins TRBV5-1 and TRBJ1-3; D not certain. The germline V gene encodes CDR1 SGHRS and CDR2 YFSETQ. Trimming shortened V by 1 base and J by 0 bases, and 11 bases separated the two germline ends. The CDR3 spans 16 residues. CDR3 nucleotide sequence: TGCGCCAGCAGCTTGTTTCCGGGGAGCTCTGGAAACACCATATATTTT. This gives the protein CASSLFPGSSGNTIYF.

The V gene is TRBV30, the J gene TRBJ1-2; D might be TRBD1 (6 bases). Germline CDR1 is GTSNPN and CDR2 is SVGIG (reference sequence). Trimming shortened V by 0 bases and J by 6 bases, and 8 bases separated the two germline ends. This CDR3 contains 12 residues. CDR3: CAWSVQGNGYTF. In DNA, the CDR3 is TGTGCCTGGAGTGTACAGGGAAATGGCTACACCTTC. Full variable domain (rest looked up from reference TRBV30 and TRBJ1-2): SQTIHQWPATLVQPVGSPLSLECTVEGTSNPNLYWYRQAAGRGLQLLFYSVGIGQISSEVPQNLSASRPQDRQFILSSKKLLLSDSGFYLCAWSVQGNGYTFGSGTRLTVV.

V usage is TRBV3-1 (or the pseudogene TRBV3-2) and J usage is TRBJ1-3, with 10 bases aligning to TRBD1. In germline, CDR1 is LGHDT, CDR2 YNNKEL (reference sequence). Trimming cost V 4 bases and J 2 bases; bases outside gene matches: 5. This CDR3 contains 16 residues. In DNA, the CDR3 is TGTGCCAGCAGCCCTAGGACAGGGGGAACTGGAAACACCATATATTTT. This encodes CASSPRTGGTGNTIYF.

The chain uses TRBV9 and TRBJ2-6, with D possibly being TRBD1 (6 bases). Trimming left V 1 base short and J 0 bases short, with 20 bases between. Germline V gene lookup returns CDR1 SGDLS and CDR2 YYNGEE. The CDR3 loop spans 20 amino acids. The CDR3 nucleotides read TGTGCCAGCAGCGTATCTGGTCGCAGGGGCCCCTTCTCTGGGGCCAACGTCCTGACTTTC. This sequence encodes CASSVSGRRGPFSGANVLTF.

The chain employs TRBV21-1 and TRBJ1-3; TRBD1 is taken as the D call from the table, unchecked against the DNA. TRBV21-1 is a pseudogene locus. This CDR3 is built from 16 residues. This chain's CDR3 is CASSPQGRTGGNTIYF. CDR3 sequence (DNA): TGTGCCAGCAGTCCACAGGGGAGAACTGGTGGAAACACCATATATTTT.

The gene calls are TRBV27 and TRBJ2-7; 8 nucleotides agree with TRBD2. Germline assignment: CDR1 MNHEY and CDR2 SMNVEV (reference sequence). V was clipped by 7 bases and J by 2 bases; unmatched bases: 7. CDR3 length: 14 amino acids. CDR3 bases: TGTGCCAGCAACTTACTAGCGGAGACCTACGAGCAGTACTTC. This codes for CASNLLAETYEQYF.

The chain is built from TRBV5-5 and TRBJ2-1; 8 nucleotides align to TRBD1. V shed 0 bases and J 10 bases; nucleotides not matched to a gene: 9. The CDR3 contains 15 residues. Germline CDR1 reads SGHKS; CDR2 reads YYEKEE (reference sequence). CDR3 amino acids: CASSLVAQGAWEQFF. The CDR3 bases are TGTGCCAGCAGCTTGGTTGCCCAGGGGGCTTGGGAGCAGTTCTTC.

A few counts support this clone. The chain couples TRBV6-6 to TRBJ1-2; TRBD1 aligns across 11 bases. The CDR3 contains 14 residues. J lost 5 bases, V lost 2 bases, and 1 base had no gene match. The germline V gene has CDR1 MNHNY and CDR2 SVGAGI (reference sequence). CDR3 sequence (DNA): TGTGCCAGCAGTTACGGGACAGGGGGGTATGGCTACACCTTC. It encodes CASSYGTGGYGYTF.

The gene calls are TRBV7-9 and TRBJ1-5; a possible D gene is TRBD1 (5 bases). Trimming stripped 0 bases from V and 1 base from J, with 7 bases between. Per germline, CDR1 SEHNR and CDR2 FQNEAQ (reference sequence). This CDR3 comprises 15 residues. Here the CDR3 reads CASSLAGGSNQPQHF. CDR3 coding DNA: TGTGCCAGCAGCTTAGCGGGGGGAAGCAATCAGCCCCAGCATTTT.

The table lists this clone with a few counts. This rearrangement joins TRBV11-2 to TRBJ2-3; TRBD2 matches at 11 bases. Germline CDR1 SGHAT, CDR2 FQNNGV. The CDR3 contains 17 residues. V lost 0 bases, J lost 3 bases, and 5 bases stayed unmatched. The CDR3 bases are TGTGCCAGCAGCTTAGATACTAGCGGGAGATTTACAGATACGCAGTATTTT. The encoded protein is CASSLDTSGRFTDTQYF.

The CDR3, as DNA: TGCGCCAGTCAAAGGGGGACAGGGGCAACGAACACCGGGGAGCTGTTTTTT. Translation gives CASQRGTGATNTGELFF. The chain combines TRBV10-2 with TRBJ2-2, with 10 nucleotides matching TRBD1. V lost 9 bases and J lost 0; bases outside the gene matches: 10. Germline V gives CDR1 WSHSY, CDR2 SAAADI. The CDR3 has 17 amino acids.